This section outlines one T cell receptor beta chain sequence together with its context. This record belongs to a study of PD-L1 blockade in urothelial cancer. Germline CDR1 is SGHKS and CDR2 is YYEKEE (reference sequence). Trimming removed 0 bases from V and 4 bases from J, with 7 bases in between. The CDR3 has 13 amino acids. Time point: peripheral blood 6 weeks after treatment start. Data came from immunoSEQ multiplex PCR; TCRdb stores just in-frame clones and leaves some out. This table has roughly 50,000 clones, 65% to 85% appearing once. Source: PBMCs, taken around atezolizumab (anti-PD-L1) treatment. The clonotype comes from a man in his 70s with urothelial cancer. This chain joins TRBV5-5 and TRBJ1-1; D uncertain. CDR3 bases: TGTGCCAGCAGCTTGGTGGGGAGCACTGAAGCTTTCTTT. Translation gives CASSLVGSTEAFF.